This T cell receptor (beta chain) was profiled in a study of human T cells and chemical hapten exposure. Whole-study context: The study traced per-sample TCR yield variation mainly to small differences in pooled library volumes.

V lost 3 bases and J lost 8, with 13 bases in between. CDR1 is SNHLY, CDR2 FYNNEI, per germline. The CDR3 runs to 14 residues. Time point here: healthy volunteer bleed at 6 weeks. Extraction of total RNA was performed on unfractionated whole blood. Attachment of unique molecular identifiers to individual cDNA molecules was performed in the library. In the source study's methods: Ranging from roughly 23,224 to 690,600, TCR counts per sample had a median value of around 90,000. In TCRdb, the RACE reads were re-called with MiXCR into one record per CDR3 protein. The V and J calls and clone size come from TCRdb's table, not from the authors' own analysis. Of fewer than 85,000 distinct CDR3 sequences listed, approximately 8.6% were seen once; the top ten hold approximately 1.5%. This clonotype occurred a few times.

Sequencing was performed on whole blood. This rearrangement joins TRBV2 to TRBJ1-4; possibly TRBD1 for D (5 bases). The TCR comes from a male donor in good health. Some clones in this sample may be carry-over from other donors' samples. Here the CDR3 DNA reads TGTGCCAGCAGTGAGATAGCGGGGCGGGAAAAACTGTTTTTT. This encodes CASSEIAGREKLFF.